This T cell receptor beta chain was captured in a study of blood T cell repertoires in COVID-19. Profiling relied on immunoSEQ multiplex PCR, and the TCRdb table lists in-frame clones only, not all of them. The repertoire includes around 140,000 clones, about 88% of them detected once, and about 2.5% sits in the top ten. With 5 bases clipped from V and 15 bases from J, the junction kept 9 bases outside the gene matches. The CDR3 has 12 residues. The germline CDR1 and CDR2 sequences are SGHTA and FQGNSA. Sequencing used peripheral blood. This TCR derives from a human donor with COVID-19, enrolled during active disease. The donor label of this sample is uncertain. The chain uses TRBV7-2 and TRBJ2-1, with 8 bases lining up with TRBD2. CDR3 DNA sequence: TGTGCCAGCAGCCCGCGAGCGGGAGTGGGGTTCTTC. It is translated as CASSPRAGVGFF.